The entry below gives a single T cell receptor beta chain sequence along with its context. Its antigen is not identified. The record originates from a study of cytomegalovirus exposure and HLA in healthy donors. Whole-study results and caveats: HLA alleles showed associations with about 15,000 TCR beta sequences in a later analysis, at a 0.05 false discovery rate. In a later analysis, TCR beta V- and J-gene trimming showed a link to a missense DCLRE1C variant. About 87% or about 30% of the time was how often most TCR beta V segments were productive, according to an earlier analysis.

The V segment lost 5 bases and the J segment 4 bases; nucleotides outside the gene matches: 12. Germline V gene sequence: CDR1 SGHTA, CDR2 FQGNSA. There are 16 residues in the CDR3. With 60 Vbeta and 13 Jbeta primers, the PCR was carried out. Profiling relied on immunoSEQ multiplex PCR, and the TCRdb table lists in-frame clones only, not all of them. The sample holds roughly 120,000 clones; roughly 72% are singletons and the top ten take roughly 11%. The chain carries TRBV7-2 and TRBJ1-1, with 8 bases lining up with TRBD1. The source is a woman aged 45-65 years in good health and CMV-seropositive. The specimen was PBMCs. The CDR3 is CASSPQTQGAGTEAFF. As DNA, the CDR3 is TGTGCCAGCAGCCCCCAAACCCAGGGGGCGGGCACTGAAGCTTTCTTT.